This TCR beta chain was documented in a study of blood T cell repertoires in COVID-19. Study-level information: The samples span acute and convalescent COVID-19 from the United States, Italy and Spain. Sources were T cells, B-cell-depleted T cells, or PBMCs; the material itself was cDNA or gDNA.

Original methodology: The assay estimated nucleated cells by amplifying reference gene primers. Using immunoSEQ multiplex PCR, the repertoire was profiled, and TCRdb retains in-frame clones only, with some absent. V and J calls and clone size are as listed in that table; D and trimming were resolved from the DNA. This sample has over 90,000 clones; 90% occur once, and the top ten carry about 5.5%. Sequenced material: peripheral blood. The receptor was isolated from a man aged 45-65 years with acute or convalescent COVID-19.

The CDR3 nucleotides are TGTGCCAGCAGCCTGTGGGACAGGGGGGGAAATTCACCCCTCCACTTT. Residues: CASSLWDRGGNSPLHF. The chain employs TRBV9 and TRBJ1-6, with TRBD1 matching over 11 bases. Per germline, CDR1 SGDLS and CDR2 YYNGEE. The CDR3 runs 16 residues. With 4 bases clipped from V and 7 bases from J, the junction kept 7 bases outside the gene matches.